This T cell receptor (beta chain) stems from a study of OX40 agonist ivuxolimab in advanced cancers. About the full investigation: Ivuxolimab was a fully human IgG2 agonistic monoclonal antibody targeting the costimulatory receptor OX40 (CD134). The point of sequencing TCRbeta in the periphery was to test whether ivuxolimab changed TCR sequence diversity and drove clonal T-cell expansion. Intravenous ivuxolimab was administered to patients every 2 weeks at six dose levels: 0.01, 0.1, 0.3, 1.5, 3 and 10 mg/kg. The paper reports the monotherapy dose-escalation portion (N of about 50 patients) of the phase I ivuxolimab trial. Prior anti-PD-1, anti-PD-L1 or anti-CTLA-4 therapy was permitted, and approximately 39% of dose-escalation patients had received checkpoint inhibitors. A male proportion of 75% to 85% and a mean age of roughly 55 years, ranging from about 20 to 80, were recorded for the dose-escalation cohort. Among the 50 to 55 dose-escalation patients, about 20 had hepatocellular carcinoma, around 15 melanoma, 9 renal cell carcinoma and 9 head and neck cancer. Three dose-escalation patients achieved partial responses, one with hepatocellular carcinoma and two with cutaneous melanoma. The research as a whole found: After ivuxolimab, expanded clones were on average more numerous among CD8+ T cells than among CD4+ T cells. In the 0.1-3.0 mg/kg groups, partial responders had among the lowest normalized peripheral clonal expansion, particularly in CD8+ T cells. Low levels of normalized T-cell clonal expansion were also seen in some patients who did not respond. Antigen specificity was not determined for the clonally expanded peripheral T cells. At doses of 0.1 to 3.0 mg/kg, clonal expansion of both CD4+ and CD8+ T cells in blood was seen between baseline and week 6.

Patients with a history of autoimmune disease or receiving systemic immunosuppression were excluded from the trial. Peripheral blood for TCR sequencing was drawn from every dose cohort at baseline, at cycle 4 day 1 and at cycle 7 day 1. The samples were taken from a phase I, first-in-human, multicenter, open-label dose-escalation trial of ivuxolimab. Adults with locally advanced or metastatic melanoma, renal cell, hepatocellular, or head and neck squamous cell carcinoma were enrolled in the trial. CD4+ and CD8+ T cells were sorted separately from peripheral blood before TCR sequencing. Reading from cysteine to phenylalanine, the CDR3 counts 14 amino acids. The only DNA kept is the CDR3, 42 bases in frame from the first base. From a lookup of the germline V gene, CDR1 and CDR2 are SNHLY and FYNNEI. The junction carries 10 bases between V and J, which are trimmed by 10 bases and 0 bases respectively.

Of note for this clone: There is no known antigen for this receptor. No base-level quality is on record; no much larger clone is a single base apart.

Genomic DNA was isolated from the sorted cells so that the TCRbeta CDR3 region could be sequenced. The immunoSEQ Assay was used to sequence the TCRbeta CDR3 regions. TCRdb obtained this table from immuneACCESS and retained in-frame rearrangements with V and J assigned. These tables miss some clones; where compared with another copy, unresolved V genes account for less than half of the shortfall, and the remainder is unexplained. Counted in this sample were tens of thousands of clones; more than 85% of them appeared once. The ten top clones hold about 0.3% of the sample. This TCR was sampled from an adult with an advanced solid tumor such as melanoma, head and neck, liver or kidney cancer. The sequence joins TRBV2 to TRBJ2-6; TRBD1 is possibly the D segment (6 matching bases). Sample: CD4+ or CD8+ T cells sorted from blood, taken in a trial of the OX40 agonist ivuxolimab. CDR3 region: CATHRDSGANVLTF. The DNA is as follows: TGTGCCACCCACAGGGACTCTGGGGCCAACGTCCTGACTTTC. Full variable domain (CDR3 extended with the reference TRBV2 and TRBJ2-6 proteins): EPEVTQTPSHQVTQMGQEVILRCVPISNHLYFYWYRQILGQKVEFLVSFYNNEISEKSEIFDDQFSVERPDGSNFTLKIRSTKLEDSAMYFCATHRDSGANVLTFGAGSRLTVL.